In its sample, the clone carrying this T cell receptor beta chain was seen many times. The entry originates in a study of neurological immune-mediated disorders. The germline V gene has CDR1 SGHRS and CDR2 YFSETQ. The CDR3 contains 15 residues. Trimming shortened V by 6 bases and J by 4 bases, and 19 bases separated the two germline ends. A single record per CDR3 protein comes from TCRdb applying MiXCR to the 5' RACE reads. Of roughly 62,000 distinct CDR3 sequences listed, more than 4% are singletons. The V call is TRBV5-1, the J call TRBJ1-1, with a tentative D call TRBD1 (6 bases). Sequencing input: PBMCs. This TCR came from a woman in her fifties or sixties with multiple sclerosis. The CDR3 is CASNPKGGPSTEAFF. Here the CDR3 DNA reads TGCGCCAGCAACCCAAAGGGGGGACCGAGCACTGAAGCTTTCTTT.